These 9 T cell receptor beta chains were all obtained from the same sample, sequenced in a study of T cell responses to AZD1222 COVID-19 vaccine. Produced via immunoSEQ multiplex PCR; TCRdb's table is partial and in-frame only. The sample consists of 150,000 or so clones, roughly 90% of them appearing once. Here the sequenced sample was peripheral blood, taken on day 0 of AZD1222 vaccination. The receptors derive from an adult in good health.

The chain links TRBV11-2 to TRBJ1-3; 8 bases map to TRBD1. V was pared by 3 bases and J by 0 bases, with 1 base of the junction left unmatched. Per the germline V gene, CDR1 is SGHAT and CDR2 is FQNNGV. This CDR3 spans 15 amino acids. The CDR3 nucleotides read TGTGCCAGCAGCTTCACAGGGGGCTCTGGAAACACCATATATTTT. Amino acids: CASSFTGGSGNTIYF.

This clone appeared a single time. The chain recombines TRBV28 with TRBJ2-1, with 9 bases identical to TRBD2. CDR1 is MDHEN and CDR2 is SYDVKM in the germline V gene. The J segment lost 5 bases and the V segment lost 3 bases, leaving 8 bases of the junction unmatched. The CDR3 is 16 amino acids. The CDR3 bases are TGTGCCAGCAGTTTTCTTGGACTAGCGAATAACAATGAGCAGTTCTTC. Encoded protein: CASSFLGLANNNEQFF.

The chain employs TRBV5-4 and TRBJ1-1; 7 nucleotides align to TRBD1. The CDR3 consists of 17 residues. Germline CDR1 SGHNT, CDR2 YYREEE (reference sequence). V lost 4 bases, J lost 0 bases, and 12 bases stayed unmatched. The DNA for the CDR3 is TGTGCCAGCAGCAAGCCGGGACAGAGACACATGAACACTGAAGCTTTCTTT. Amino acid sequence: CASSKPGQRHMNTEAFF.

This clone came up many times. The CDR3 nucleotides are TGTGCCAGCAGTAGCGCTAGCACAGATACGCAGTATTTT. Protein product: CASSSASTDTQYF. The rearrangement links TRBV6-4 to TRBJ2-3, with D uncertain. CDR3 length: 13 residues. Germline V CDR1 and CDR2: MRHNA, SNTAGT. Trimming cost V 5 bases and J 0 bases, with 6 bases left between them.

This chain links TRBV6-5 with TRBJ2-1; TRBD2 agrees at 7 bases. CDR3 size: 14 residues. Germline V gives CDR1 MNHEY, CDR2 SVGAGI. After removal of 6 bases from V and 5 bases from J, the junction contained 7 bases not matched to a gene. The CDR3 DNA is TGTGCCAGCAGCTGGACTAGTTACAACAATGAGCAGTTCTTC. Its protein is CASSWTSYNNEQFF.

The V and J genes are TRBV27 and TRBJ2-3; D remains unclear. This CDR3 region has 12 residues. Deletions cut 3 bases from V and 6 bases from J, with 7 bases between. The germline CDR1 and CDR2 sequences are MNHEY and SMNVEV (reference sequence). CDR3 sequence (DNA): TGTGCCAGCAGTTTCAATGTGGATACGCAGTATTTT. Its protein product is CASSFNVDTQYF.

The chain links TRBV7-9 to TRBJ2-2, with 8 bases that match TRBD1. This CDR3 has 14 amino acids. Germline values: CDR1 SEHNR, CDR2 FQNEAQ (reference sequence). Losses at the gene ends were 6 bases for V and 7 bases for J; bases not matched to a gene: 7. The CDR3 sequence: CASSQTGVHGELFF. CDR3 nucleotide sequence: TGTGCCAGCAGTCAGACAGGGGTTCACGGGGAGCTGTTTTTT.

The chain recombines TRBV7-9 with TRBJ1-6, with a weak D call TRBD1 (5 bases). The CDR3 spans 15 residues. Trimming removed 2 bases from V and 7 bases from J, with 12 bases in between. Germline CDR1 SEHNR, CDR2 FQNEAQ (reference sequence). In nucleotides, the CDR3 is TGTGCCAGCAGCTTAACAGGATGGGAGAATTCACCCCTCCACTTT. Translated: CASSLTGWENSPLHF.

The rearrangement joins TRBV7-8 to TRBJ2-7, with TRBD2 matching 9 bases. Germline CDR1 is SGHVS and CDR2 is FQNEAQ. The CDR3 consists of 14 residues. V trimming: 2 bases; J trimming: 13 bases; junction bases outside the gene matches: 12. CDR3 amino acids: CASSLSSSGAPDYF. The CDR3 DNA reads TGTGCCAGCAGCTTAAGTTCTAGCGGGGCGCCGGATTACTTC. Full variable domain (rest looked up from reference TRBV7-8 and TRBJ2-7): GAGVSQSPRYKVAKRGQDVALRCDPISGHVSLFWYQQALGQGPEFLTYFQNEAQLDKSGLPSDRFFAERPEGSVSTLKIQRTQQEDSAVYLCASSLSSSGAPDYFGPGTRLTVT.